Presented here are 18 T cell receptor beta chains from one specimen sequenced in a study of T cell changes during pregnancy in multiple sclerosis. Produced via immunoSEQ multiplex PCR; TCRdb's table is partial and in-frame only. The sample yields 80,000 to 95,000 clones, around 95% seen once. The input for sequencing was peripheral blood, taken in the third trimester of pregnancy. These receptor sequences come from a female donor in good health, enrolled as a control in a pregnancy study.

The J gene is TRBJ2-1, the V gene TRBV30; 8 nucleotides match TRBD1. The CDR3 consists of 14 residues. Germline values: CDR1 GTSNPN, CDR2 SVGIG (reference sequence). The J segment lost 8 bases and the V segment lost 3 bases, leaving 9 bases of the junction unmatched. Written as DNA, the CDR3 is TGTGCCTGGAGCTTGACAGGGGTCGCGGATGAGCAGTTCTTC. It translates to CAWSLTGVADEQFF.

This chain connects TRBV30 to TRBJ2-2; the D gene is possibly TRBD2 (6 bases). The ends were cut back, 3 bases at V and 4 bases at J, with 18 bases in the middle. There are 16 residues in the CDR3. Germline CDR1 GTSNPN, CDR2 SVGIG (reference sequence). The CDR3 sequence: CAWRAWAGSGTGELFF. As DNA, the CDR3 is TGTGCCTGGAGAGCGTGGGCGGGATCGGGCACCGGGGAGCTGTTTTTT.

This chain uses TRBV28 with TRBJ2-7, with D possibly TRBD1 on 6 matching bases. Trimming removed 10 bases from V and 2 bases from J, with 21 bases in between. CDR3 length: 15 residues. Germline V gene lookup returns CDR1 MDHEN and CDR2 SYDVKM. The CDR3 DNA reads TGTGCCACCACTTGGGCCAGGGGTCCAACCTACGAGCAGTACTTC. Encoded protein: CATTWARGPTYEQYF.

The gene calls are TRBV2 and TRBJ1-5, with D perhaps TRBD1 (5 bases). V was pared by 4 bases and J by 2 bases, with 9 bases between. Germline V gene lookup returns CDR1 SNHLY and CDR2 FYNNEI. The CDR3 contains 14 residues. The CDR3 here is CASSASQGNQPQHF. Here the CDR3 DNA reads TGTGCCAGCAGTGCCTCACAGGGCAATCAGCCCCAGCATTTT.

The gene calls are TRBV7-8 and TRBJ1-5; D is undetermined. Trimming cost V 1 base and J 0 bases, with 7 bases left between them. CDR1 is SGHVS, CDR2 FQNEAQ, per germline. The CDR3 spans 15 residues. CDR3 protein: CASSLGSYSNQPQHF. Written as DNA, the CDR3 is TGTGCCAGCAGCTTAGGGAGCTATAGCAATCAGCCCCAGCATTTT. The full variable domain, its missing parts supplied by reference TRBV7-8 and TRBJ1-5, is GAGVSQSPRYKVAKRGQDVALRCDPISGHVSLFWYQQALGQGPEFLTYFQNEAQLDKSGLPSDRFFAERPEGSVSTLKIQRTQQEDSAVYLCASSLGSYSNQPQHFGDGTRLSIL.

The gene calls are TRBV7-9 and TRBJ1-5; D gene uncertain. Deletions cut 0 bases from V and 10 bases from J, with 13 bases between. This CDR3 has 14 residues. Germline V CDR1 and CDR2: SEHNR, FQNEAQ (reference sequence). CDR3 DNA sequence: TGTGCCAGCAGCTTAGCGAGGTCGAATGATCCCCAGCATTTT. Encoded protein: CASSLARSNDPQHF.

The CDR3 loop reads CASSEAGAYNEQFF. In DNA, the CDR3 is TGTGCCAGCAGTGAAGCGGGGGCCTACAATGAGCAGTTCTTC. The rearrangement uses TRBV25-1 and TRBJ2-1; 7 nucleotides line up with TRBD2. Germline V gives CDR1 MGHDK, CDR2 SYGVNS. The CDR3 covers 14 residues. Germline trimming cut 2 bases from V and 2 bases from J; bases unmatched to any gene: 0. The full variable domain, in which reference TRBV25-1 and TRBJ2-1 provide the parts outside the CDR3, is EADIYQTPRYLVIGTGKKITLECSQTMGHDKMYWYQQDPGMELHLIHYSYGVNSTEKGDLSSESTVSRIRTEHFPLTLESARPSHTSQYLCASSEAGAYNEQFFGPGTRLTVL.

This chain's CDR3 is CASSLTPEALEHF. For the CDR3, the DNA is TGTGCCAGCAGCTTGACCCCGGAGGCTCTGGAGCATTTT. The V gene is TRBV7-2, the J gene TRBJ1-5, with D uncertain. This CDR3 spans 13 amino acids. With 3 bases removed from V and 14 bases from J, the gap between germline ends came to 17 bases. Germline V gene lookup returns CDR1 SGHTA and CDR2 FQGNSA. The full variable domain, in which reference TRBV7-2 and TRBJ1-5 provide the parts outside the CDR3, is GAGVSQSPSNKVTEKGKDVELRCDPISGHTALYWYRQSLGQGLEFLIYFQGNSAPDKSGLPSDRFSAERTGGSVSTLTIQRTQQEDSAVYLCASSLTPEALEHFGDGTRLSIL.

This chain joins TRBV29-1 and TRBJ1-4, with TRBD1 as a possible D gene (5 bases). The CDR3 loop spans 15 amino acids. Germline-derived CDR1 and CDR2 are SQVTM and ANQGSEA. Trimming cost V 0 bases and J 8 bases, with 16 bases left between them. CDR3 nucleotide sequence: TGCAGCGTTGAAGATCGGAGGGGTGGGGAGGAAAAACTGTTTTTT. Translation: CSVEDRRGGEEKLFF.

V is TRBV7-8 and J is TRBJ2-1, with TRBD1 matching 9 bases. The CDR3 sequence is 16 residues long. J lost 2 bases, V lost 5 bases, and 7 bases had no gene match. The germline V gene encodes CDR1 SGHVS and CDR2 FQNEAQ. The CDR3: CASSRQGGLPYNEQFF. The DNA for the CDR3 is TGTGCCAGCAGCAGACAGGGGGGCCTCCCCTACAATGAGCAGTTCTTC.

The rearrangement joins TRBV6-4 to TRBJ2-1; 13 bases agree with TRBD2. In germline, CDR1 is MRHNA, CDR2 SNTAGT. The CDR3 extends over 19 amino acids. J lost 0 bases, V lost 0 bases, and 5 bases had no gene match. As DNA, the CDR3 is TGTGCCAGCAGTGACTCGAAACTAGCGGGAGGGCCCTCCTACAATGAGCAGTTCTTC. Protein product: CASSDSKLAGGPSYNEQFF.

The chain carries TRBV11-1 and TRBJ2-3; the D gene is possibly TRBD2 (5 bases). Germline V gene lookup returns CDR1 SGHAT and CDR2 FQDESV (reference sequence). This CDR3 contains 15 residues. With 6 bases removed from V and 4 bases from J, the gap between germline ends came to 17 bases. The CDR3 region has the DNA TGTGCCAGCAGATTGGATGGTCTGGGAGCAGATACGCAGTATTTT. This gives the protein CASRLDGLGADTQYF.

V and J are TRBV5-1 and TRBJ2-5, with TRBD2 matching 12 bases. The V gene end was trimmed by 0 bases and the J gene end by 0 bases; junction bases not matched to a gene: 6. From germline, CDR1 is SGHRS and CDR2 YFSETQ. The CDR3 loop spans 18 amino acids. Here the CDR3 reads CASSLGSLAGGYQETQYF. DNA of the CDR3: TGCGCCAGCAGCTTGGGCTCACTAGCGGGAGGCTACCAAGAGACCCAGTACTTC.

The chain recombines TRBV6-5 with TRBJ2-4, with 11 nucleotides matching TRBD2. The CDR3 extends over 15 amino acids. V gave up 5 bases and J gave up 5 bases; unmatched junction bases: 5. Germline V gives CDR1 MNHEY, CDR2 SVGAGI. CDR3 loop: CASSRLAGSENIQYF. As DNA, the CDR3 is TGTGCCAGCAGTCGACTAGCGGGAAGCGAAAACATTCAGTACTTC.

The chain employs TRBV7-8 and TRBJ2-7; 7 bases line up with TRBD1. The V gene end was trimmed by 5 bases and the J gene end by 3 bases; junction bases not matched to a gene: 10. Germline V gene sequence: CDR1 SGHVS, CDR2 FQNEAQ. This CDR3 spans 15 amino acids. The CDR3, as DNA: TGTGCCAGCAGCCTACACCGGGACAGATTCTACGAGCAGTACTTC. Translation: CASSLHRDRFYEQYF.

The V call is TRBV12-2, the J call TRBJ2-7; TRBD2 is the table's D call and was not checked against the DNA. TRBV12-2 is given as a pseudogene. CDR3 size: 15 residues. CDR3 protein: CASRLVGTRAYEQYF. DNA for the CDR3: TGTGCAAGTCGCTTAGTTGGGACTAGGGCCTACGAGCAGTACTTC.

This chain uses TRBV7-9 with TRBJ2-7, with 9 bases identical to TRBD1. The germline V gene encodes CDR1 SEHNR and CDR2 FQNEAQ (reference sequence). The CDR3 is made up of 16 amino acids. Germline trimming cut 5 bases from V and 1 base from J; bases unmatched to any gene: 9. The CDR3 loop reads CASSLWTGEKSYEQYF. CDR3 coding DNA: TGTGCCAGCAGCCTTTGGACAGGGGAGAAGTCCTACGAGCAGTACTTC. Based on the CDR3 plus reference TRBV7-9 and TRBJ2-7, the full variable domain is DTGVSQNPRHKITKRGQNVTFRCDPISEHNRLYWYRQTLGQGPEFLTYFQNEAQLEKSRLLSDRFSAERPKGSFSTLEIQRTEQGDSAMYLCASSLWTGEKSYEQYFGPGTRLTVT.

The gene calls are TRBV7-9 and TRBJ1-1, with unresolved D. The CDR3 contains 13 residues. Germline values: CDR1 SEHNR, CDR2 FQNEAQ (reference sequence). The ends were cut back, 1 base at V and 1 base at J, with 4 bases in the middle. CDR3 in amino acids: CASSLEQNTEAFF. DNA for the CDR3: TGTGCCAGCAGCTTAGAACAGAACACTGAAGCTTTCTTT.